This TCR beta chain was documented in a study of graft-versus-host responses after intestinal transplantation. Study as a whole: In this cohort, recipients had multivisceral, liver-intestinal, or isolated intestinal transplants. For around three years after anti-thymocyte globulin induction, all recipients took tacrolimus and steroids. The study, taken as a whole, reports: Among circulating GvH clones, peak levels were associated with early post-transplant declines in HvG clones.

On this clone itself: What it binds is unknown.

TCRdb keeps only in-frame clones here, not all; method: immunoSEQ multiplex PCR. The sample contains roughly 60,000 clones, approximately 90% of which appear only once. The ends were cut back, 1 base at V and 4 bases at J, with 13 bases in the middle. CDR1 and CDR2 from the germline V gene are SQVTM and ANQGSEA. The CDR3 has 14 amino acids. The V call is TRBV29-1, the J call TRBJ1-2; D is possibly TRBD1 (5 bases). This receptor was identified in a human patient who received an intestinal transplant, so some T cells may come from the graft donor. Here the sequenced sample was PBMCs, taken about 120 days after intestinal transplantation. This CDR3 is CSVEVAGVGYGYTF. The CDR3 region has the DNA TGCAGCGTTGAAGTTGCGGGGGTTGGCTATGGCTACACCTTC. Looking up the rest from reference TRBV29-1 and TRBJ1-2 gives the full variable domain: SAVISQKPSRDICQRGTSLTIQCQVDSQVTMMFWYRQQPGQSLTLIATANQGSEATYESGFVIDKFPISRPNLTFSTLTVSNMSPEDSSIYLCSVEVAGVGYGYTFGSGTRLTVV.